This is a list of T cell receptor beta chains from one sample in a study of blood T cell repertoires in COVID-19. Sequencing was performed with immunoSEQ multiplex PCR; in TCRdb, only in-frame clones are kept and a portion is missing. The sample holds over 150,000 clones; about 86% are singletons and the top ten take over 7%. The sequenced material came from peripheral blood. These receptors all come from a man in his fifties with active or convalescent COVID-19. CDR3s include the opening cysteine and the closing phenylalanine or tryptophan. Fields, in order: D gene, clone size, J gene, V gene, CDR3 protein, CDR3 DNA. D genes are given only for firm matches. Some rows mark clone size as missing; the rest say once, few, many or name a class of expanded clone.

d_gene: TRBD1
abundance: -
j_gene: TRBJ2-1
v_gene: TRBV5-1
CDR3aa: CASSPAGTGLAYNEQFF
CDR3nt: TGCGCCAGCAGCCCAGCCGGGACAGGCCTCGCTTACAATGAGCAGTTCTTC

d_gene: TRBD2
abundance: -
j_gene: TRBJ2-1
v_gene: TRBV3-1/TRBV3-2
CDR3aa: CASSQDTSGGSYEQFF
CDR3nt: TGTGCCAGCAGCCAGGATACTAGCGGGGGGTCCTATGAGCAGTTCTTC

d_gene: -
abundance: few
j_gene: TRBJ2-1
v_gene: TRBV2
CDR3aa: CASSEALQGVHEQFF
CDR3nt: TGTGCCAGCAGTGAAGCGCTTCAAGGGGTTCATGAGCAGTTCTTC

d_gene: TRBD1
abundance: -
j_gene: TRBJ2-7
v_gene: TRBV30
CDR3aa: CAWRALGQGTGEQYF
CDR3nt: TGTGCCTGGAGGGCGTTGGGACAGGGCACCGGCGAGCAGTACTTC

d_gene: -
abundance: -
j_gene: TRBJ2-2
v_gene: TRBV23-1
CDR3aa: CASSLVETGELFF
CDR3nt: TGCGCCAGCAGTCTTGTAGAAACCGGGGAGCTGTTTTTT

d_gene: TRBD2
abundance: -
j_gene: TRBJ2-2
v_gene: TRBV7-2
CDR3aa: CATSSGTSARGELFF
CDR3nt: TGTGCCACCTCATCCGGGACTAGCGCGCGGGGGGAGCTGTTTTTT

d_gene: -
abundance: -
j_gene: TRBJ1-3
v_gene: TRBV2
CDR3aa: CASSWTSGNTIYF
CDR3nt: TGTGCCAGCAGCTGGACTTCTGGAAACACCATATATTTT

d_gene: -
abundance: -
j_gene: TRBJ2-5
v_gene: TRBV7-7
CDR3aa: CASSPKDFGRTIQETQYF
CDR3nt: TGTGCCAGCAGCCCAAAAGACTTTGGGAGAACCATCCAAGAGACCCAGTACTTC

d_gene: -
abundance: -
j_gene: TRBJ2-5
v_gene: TRBV28
CDR3aa: CASNPFGGQETQYF
CDR3nt: TGTGCCAGCAACCCCTTCGGGGGACAAGAGACCCAGTACTTC

d_gene: TRBD1
abundance: -
j_gene: TRBJ1-2
v_gene: TRBV6-5
CDR3aa: CASRPGGGHGYTF
CDR3nt: TGTGCCAGCAGGCCAGGGGGTGGTCATGGCTACACCTTC

d_gene: -
abundance: -
j_gene: TRBJ1-2
v_gene: TRBV30
CDR3aa: CAWYRMQDNYGYTF
CDR3nt: TGTGCCTGGTATCGTATGCAGGATAACTATGGCTACACCTTC

d_gene: -
abundance: -
j_gene: TRBJ2-2
v_gene: TRBV7-7
CDR3aa: CASSTHRVRDTGELFF
CDR3nt: TGTGCCAGCAGCACCCATAGGGTGCGGGACACCGGGGAGCTGTTTTTT

d_gene: TRBD1
abundance: -
j_gene: TRBJ1-2
v_gene: TRBV28
CDR3aa: CASSNTGVALGGYTF
CDR3nt: TGTGCCAGCAGCAATACAGGGGTCGCCTTAGGGGGCTACACCTTC

d_gene: -
abundance: -
j_gene: TRBJ1-5
v_gene: TRBV6-6
CDR3aa: CASQLGGQPQHF
CDR3nt: TGTGCCAGCCAATTGGGGGGTCAGCCCCAGCATTTT

d_gene: -
abundance: -
j_gene: TRBJ2-1
v_gene: TRBV24-1
CDR3aa: CATSDPGTSSYNEQFF
CDR3nt: TGTGCCACCAGTGACCCCGGGACATCCTCCTACAATGAGCAGTTCTTC

d_gene: -
abundance: -
j_gene: TRBJ2-1
v_gene: TRBV5-1
CDR3aa: CASSPPTEQFF
CDR3nt: TGCGCCAGCAGCCCCCCTACTGAGCAGTTCTTC

d_gene: -
abundance: -
j_gene: TRBJ1-1
v_gene: TRBV7-9
CDR3aa: CASSFIEGREAFF
CDR3nt: TGTGCCAGCAGCTTTATAGAGGGCAGGGAAGCTTTCTTT

d_gene: -
abundance: -
j_gene: TRBJ1-2
v_gene: TRBV7-2
CDR3aa: CASSLGPEGYGYTF
CDR3nt: TGTGCCAGCAGCTTAGGGCCAGAGGGCTATGGCTACACCTTC